The present T cell receptor (beta chain) was sequenced within a study of T-cell reconstitution after alpha-beta-depleted transplantation in children. Whole-study findings and limits: A year had passed since transplant, and T-cell counts and diversity by then came mostly from newly produced T cells.

Unique molecular identifiers were incorporated during preparation of the TCRbeta library. TCRdb re-analysed the PCR reads in MiXCR, keeping a single row per CDR3 protein. The data hold 500,000 or so distinct CDR3 sequences, with about an eighth observed a single time. Of note for this clonotype: As yet, its antigen is unknown.

The source is a female patient aged 2-15 years who had a stem cell transplant for aplastic anemia, so the T cells may come from the graft donor. Sample: PBMCs, mostly from graft donor cells, taken 180 days after TCRalphabeta/CD19-depleted stem cell transplant.

The CDR3 nucleotides read TGTGCCAGCAGCCAAGATCCTGAAGGTCTTGGTTCGGCCCTCCACTTT. Translation: CASSQDPEGLGSALHF. The chain uses TRBV14 and TRBJ1-6, with D unresolved. This CDR3 comprises 16 residues. The germline CDR1 and CDR2 sequences are SGHDN and FVKESK. Deletions cut 0 bases from V and 14 bases from J, with 20 bases between.